This TCR beta chain was obtained from a study of blood T cell repertoires in COVID-19. In the authors' workflow: Estimation of nucleated cell counts was performed using reference gene primer amplification. Produced via immunoSEQ multiplex PCR; TCRdb's table is partial and in-frame only. V and J calls and clone size are given by that table; D and trimming were obtained from the DNA. This sample has around 42,000 clones, with under 85% found just once. CDR3 length equals 13 residues. V dropped 6 bases and J dropped 3 bases, with 12 bases sitting between them. CDR1 and CDR2 from the germline V gene are SGHAT and FQNNGV.

The chain uses TRBV11-2 and TRBJ2-7; the D gene is possibly TRBD1 (5 bases). This receptor was taken from a human donor in a cohort sampled during active COVID-19. Sequenced sample: peripheral blood. DNA for the CDR3: TGTGCCAGCAGATCGTTTGACAGCTACGAGCAGTACTTC. Translation gives CASRSFDSYEQYF.